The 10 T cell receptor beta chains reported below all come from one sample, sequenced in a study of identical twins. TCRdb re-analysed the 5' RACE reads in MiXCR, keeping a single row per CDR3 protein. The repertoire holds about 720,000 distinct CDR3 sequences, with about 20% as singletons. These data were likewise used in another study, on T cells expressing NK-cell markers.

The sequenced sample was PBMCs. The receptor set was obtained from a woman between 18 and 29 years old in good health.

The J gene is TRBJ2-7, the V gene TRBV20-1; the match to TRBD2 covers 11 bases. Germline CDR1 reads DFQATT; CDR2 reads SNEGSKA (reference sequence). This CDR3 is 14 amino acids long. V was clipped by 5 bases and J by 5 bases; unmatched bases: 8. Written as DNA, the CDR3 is TGCAGTGCTGAGGCTAGCGGGAGGTCCGACGAGCAGTACTTC. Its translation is CSAEASGRSDEQYF.

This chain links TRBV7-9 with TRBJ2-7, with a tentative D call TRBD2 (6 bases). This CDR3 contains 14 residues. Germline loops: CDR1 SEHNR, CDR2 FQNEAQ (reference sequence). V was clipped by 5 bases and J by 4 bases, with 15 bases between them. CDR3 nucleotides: TGTGCCAGCAGCCCGAGCGGGTCACGATACGAGCAGTACTTC. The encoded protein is CASSPSGSRYEQYF. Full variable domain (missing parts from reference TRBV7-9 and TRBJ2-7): DTGVSQNPRHKITKRGQNVTFRCDPISEHNRLYWYRQTLGQGPEFLTYFQNEAQLEKSRLLSDRFSAERPKGSFSTLEIQRTEQGDSAMYLCASSPSGSRYEQYFGPGTRLTVT.

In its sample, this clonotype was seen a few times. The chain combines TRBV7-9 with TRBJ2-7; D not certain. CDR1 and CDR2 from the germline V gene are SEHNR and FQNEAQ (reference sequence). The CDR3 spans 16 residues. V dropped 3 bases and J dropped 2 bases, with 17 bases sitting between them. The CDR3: CASSFYFGGKAYEQYF. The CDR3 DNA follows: TGTGCCAGCAGCTTTTATTTCGGCGGAAAGGCCTACGAGCAGTACTTC.

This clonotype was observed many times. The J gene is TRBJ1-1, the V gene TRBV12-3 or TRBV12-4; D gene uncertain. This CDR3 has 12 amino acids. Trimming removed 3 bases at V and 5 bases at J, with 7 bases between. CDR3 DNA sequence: TGTGCCAGCAGTTTTTCAGGTACTGAAGCTTTCTTT. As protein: CASSFSGTEAFF.

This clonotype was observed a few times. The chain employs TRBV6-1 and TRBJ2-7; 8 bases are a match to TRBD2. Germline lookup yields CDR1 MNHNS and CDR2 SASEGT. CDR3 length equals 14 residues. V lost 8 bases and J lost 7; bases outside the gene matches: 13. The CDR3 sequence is CASSMGTSPLEQYF. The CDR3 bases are TGTGCCAGCTCTATGGGGACTAGTCCCTTAGAGCAGTACTTC.

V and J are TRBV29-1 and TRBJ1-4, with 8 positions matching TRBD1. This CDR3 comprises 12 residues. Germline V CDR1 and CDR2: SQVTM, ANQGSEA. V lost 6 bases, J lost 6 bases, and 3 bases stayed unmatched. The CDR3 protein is CSVRGRDEKLFF. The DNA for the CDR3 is TGCAGCGTCAGGGGGCGGGATGAAAAACTGTTTTTT.

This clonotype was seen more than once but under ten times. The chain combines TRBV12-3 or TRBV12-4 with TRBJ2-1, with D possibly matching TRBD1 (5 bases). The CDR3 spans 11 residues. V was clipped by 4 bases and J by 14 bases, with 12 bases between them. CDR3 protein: CASSSQVTKFF. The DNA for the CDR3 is TGTGCCAGCAGTTCACAGGTTACGAAGTTCTTC.

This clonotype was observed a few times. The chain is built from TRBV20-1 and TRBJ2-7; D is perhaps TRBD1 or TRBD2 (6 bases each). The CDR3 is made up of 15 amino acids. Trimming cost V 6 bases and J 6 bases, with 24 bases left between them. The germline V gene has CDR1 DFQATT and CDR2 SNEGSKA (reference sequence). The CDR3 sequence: CSATLRGAGIGEQYF. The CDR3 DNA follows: TGCAGTGCCACCCTAAGGGGGGCAGGGATAGGCGAGCAGTACTTC.

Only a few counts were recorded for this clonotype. The CDR3 region is CASSLDTSRGIQYF. As DNA, the CDR3 is TGTGCCAGCAGCTTAGACACCAGCAGGGGCATTCAGTACTTC. The chain is built from TRBV7-2 and TRBJ2-4; TRBD1 is a possible D gene (6 bases). In germline, CDR1 is SGHTA, CDR2 FQGNSA. There are 14 residues in the CDR3. Trimming took 1 base from V and 9 from J, leaving 13 bases between them.

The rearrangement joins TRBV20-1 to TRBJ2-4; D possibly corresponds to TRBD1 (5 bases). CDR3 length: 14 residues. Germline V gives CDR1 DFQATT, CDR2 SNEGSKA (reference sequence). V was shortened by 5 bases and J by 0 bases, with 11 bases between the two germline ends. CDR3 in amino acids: CSAVQALAKNIQYF. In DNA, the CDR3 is TGCAGTGCTGTACAGGCCCTAGCCAAAAACATTCAGTACTTC.